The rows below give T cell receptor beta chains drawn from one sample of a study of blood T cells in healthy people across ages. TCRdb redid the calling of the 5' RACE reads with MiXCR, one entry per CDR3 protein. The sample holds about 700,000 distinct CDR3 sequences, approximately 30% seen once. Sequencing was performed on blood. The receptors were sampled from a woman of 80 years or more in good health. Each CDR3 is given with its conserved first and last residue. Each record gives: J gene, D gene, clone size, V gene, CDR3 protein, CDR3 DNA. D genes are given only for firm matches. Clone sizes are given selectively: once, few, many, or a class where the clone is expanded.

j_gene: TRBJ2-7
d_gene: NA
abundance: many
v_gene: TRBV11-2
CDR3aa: CASSPRGAGGYEQYF
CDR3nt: TGTGCCAGCAGCCCTCGTGGAGCGGGCGGCTACGAGCAGTACTTC

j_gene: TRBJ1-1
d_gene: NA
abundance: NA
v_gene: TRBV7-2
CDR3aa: CASSPGSGSPEAFF
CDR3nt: TGTGCCAGCAGCCCAGGGTCGGGGAGTCCTGAAGCTTTCTTT

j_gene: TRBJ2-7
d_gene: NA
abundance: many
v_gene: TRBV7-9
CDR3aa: CASSVSYEQYF
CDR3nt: TGTGCCAGCAGCGTATCCTACGAGCAGTACTTC

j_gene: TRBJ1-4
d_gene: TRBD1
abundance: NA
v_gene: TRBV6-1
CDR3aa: CASRGQGAEKLFF
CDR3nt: TGTGCCAGCAGAGGACAGGGGGCTGAAAAACTGTTTTTT

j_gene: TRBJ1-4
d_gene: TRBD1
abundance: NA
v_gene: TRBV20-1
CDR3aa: CSARVGQAPEKLFF
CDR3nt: TGCAGTGCTAGAGTTGGACAGGCCCCCGAAAAACTGTTTTTT

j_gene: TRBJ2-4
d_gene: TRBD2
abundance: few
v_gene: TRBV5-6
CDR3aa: CASSWGLAGPPRVNIQYF
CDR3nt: TGTGCCAGCAGCTGGGGACTAGCGGGGCCCCCCCGGGTAAACATTCAGTACTTC

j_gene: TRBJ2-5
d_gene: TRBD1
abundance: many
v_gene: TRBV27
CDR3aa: CASRGQGEVGTQYF
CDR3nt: TGTGCCAGCAGGGGACAGGGGGAGGTTGGGACCCAGTACTTC

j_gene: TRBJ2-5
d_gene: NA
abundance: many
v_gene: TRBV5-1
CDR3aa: CASSSPGKETQYF
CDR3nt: TGCGCCAGCAGCTCTCCGGGAAAAGAGACCCAGTACTTC

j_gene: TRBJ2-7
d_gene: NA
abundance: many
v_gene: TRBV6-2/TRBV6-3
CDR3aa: CASTDILPYEQYF
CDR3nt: TGTGCCAGCACAGACATACTCCCCTACGAGCAGTACTTC

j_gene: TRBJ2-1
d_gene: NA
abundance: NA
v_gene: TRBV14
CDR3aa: CASSLDSDNEQFF
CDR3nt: TGTGCCAGCAGCCTGGACAGTGACAATGAGCAGTTCTTC

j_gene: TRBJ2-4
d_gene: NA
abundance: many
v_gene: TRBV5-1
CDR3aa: CASSSPGEHNRNIQYF
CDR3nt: TGCGCCAGCAGCAGCCCGGGGGAACACAACAGAAACATTCAGTACTTC

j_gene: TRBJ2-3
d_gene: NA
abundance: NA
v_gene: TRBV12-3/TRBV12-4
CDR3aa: CASRIVPADMQYF
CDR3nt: TGTGCCAGCAGAATAGTCCCAGCAGATATGCAGTATTTT

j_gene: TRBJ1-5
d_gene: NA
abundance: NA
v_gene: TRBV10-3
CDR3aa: CAISEVDQPQHF
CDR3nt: TGTGCCATCAGTGAGGTGGATCAGCCCCAGCATTTT

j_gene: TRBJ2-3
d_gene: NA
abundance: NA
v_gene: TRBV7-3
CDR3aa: CASSLWGQNTDTQYF
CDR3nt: TGTGCCAGCAGCTTATGGGGGCAGAACACAGATACGCAGTATTTT

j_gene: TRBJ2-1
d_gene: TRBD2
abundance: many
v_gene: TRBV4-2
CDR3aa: CASSQVSGGGDNEQFF
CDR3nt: TGTGCCAGCAGCCAAGTAAGCGGGGGGGGAGACAATGAGCAGTTCTTC

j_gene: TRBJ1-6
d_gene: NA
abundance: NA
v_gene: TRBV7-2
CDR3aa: CASSLTRQLNSPLHF
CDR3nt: TGTGCCAGCAGCTTAACTAGACAGCTTAATTCACCCCTCCACTTT

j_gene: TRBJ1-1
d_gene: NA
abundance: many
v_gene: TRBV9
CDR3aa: CASSRDLRMNTEAFF
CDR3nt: TGTGCCAGCAGTCGAGACCTAAGGATGAACACTGAAGCTTTCTTT

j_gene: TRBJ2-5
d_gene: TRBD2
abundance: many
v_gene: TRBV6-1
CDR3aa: CASSEPRGDHQETQYF
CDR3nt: TGTGCCAGCAGTGAACCCCGGGGGGACCACCAAGAGACCCAGTACTTC

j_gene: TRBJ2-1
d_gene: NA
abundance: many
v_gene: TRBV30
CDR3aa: CAWSRGGDEQFF
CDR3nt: TGTGCCTGGAGCAGAGGCGGGGATGAGCAGTTCTTC

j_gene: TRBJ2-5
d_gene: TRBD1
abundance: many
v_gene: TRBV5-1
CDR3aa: CASSGGQPNQETQYF
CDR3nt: TGCGCCAGCAGCGGGGGACAGCCAAATCAAGAGACCCAGTACTTC

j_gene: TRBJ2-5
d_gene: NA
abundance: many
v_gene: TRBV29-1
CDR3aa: CSVGVGETQYF
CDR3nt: TGCAGCGTCGGGGTGGGAGAGACCCAGTACTTC

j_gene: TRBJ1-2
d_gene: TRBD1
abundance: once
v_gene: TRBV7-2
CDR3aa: CASRTEGTGYGYTF
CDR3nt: TGTGCCAGCAGGACGGAGGGGACAGGGTATGGCTACACCTTC

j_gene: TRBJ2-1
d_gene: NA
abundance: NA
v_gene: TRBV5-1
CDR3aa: CASSFGGGGGNEQFF
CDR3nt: TGCGCCAGCAGCTTCGGCGGGGGCGGAGGAAATGAGCAGTTCTTC

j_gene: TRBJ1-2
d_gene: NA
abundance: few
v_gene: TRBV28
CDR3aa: CASSLNGRPYGYTF
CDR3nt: TGTGCCAGCAGTTTAAACGGGAGACCCTATGGCTACACCTTC

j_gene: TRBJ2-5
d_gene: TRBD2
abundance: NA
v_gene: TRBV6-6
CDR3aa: CASSYIGTKQETQYF
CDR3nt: TGTGCCAGCAGTTATATCGGGACTAAGCAAGAGACCCAGTACTTC

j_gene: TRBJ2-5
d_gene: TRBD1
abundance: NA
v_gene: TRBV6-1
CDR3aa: CASSEPGQGGGTQYF
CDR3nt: TGTGCCAGCAGTGAACCCGGACAGGGTGGGGGGACCCAGTACTTC

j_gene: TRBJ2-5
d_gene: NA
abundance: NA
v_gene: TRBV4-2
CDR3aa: CAGSQLQDSGWETQYF
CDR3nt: TGTGCCGGCAGCCAACTACAGGATAGTGGATGGGAGACCCAGTACTTC

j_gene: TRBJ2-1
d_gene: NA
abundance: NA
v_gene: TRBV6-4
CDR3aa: CASSATSQTEQFF
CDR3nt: TGTGCCAGCAGCGCTACTAGTCAGACTGAGCAGTTCTTC

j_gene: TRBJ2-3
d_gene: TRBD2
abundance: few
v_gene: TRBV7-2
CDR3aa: CASSLGTSGTTDTQYF
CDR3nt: TGTGCCAGCAGCTTAGGCACTAGCGGGACCACAGATACGCAGTATTTT

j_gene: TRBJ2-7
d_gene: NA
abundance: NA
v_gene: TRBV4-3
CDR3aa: CASSQVVGDHYEQYF
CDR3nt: TGCGCCAGCAGCCAAGTGGTGGGGGATCACTACGAGCAGTACTTC

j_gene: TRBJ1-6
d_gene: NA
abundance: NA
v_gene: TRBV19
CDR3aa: CASMSSAGGTLHF
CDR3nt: TGTGCCAGTATGTCGTCAGCCGGGGGAACCCTCCACTTT

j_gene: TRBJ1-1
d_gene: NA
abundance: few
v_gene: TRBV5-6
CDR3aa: CAGSHPGRSNTEAFF
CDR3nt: TGTGCCGGCAGCCACCCGGGACGGTCGAACACTGAAGCTTTCTTT

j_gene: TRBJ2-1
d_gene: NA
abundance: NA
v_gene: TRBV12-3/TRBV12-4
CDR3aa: CASGRGAYYNEQFF
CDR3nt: TGTGCCAGCGGGAGAGGGGCTTACTACAATGAGCAGTTCTTC

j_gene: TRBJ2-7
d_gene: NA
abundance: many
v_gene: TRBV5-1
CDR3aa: CASSPEGSSEQYF
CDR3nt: TGCGCCAGCAGCCCCGAGGGTAGTTCCGAGCAGTACTTC

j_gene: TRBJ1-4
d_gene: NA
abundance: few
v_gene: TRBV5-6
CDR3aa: CASSFRASTNEKLFF
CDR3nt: TGTGCCAGCAGCTTCCGGGCCTCAACTAATGAAAAACTGTTTTTT

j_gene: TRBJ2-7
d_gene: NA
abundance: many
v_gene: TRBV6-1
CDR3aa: CASSERGREMAEQYF
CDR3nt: TGTGCCAGCAGTGAACGAGGCAGGGAAATGGCCGAGCAGTACTTC

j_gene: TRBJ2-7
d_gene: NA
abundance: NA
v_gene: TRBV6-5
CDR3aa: CASSSSRGGVGNEQYF
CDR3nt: TGTGCCAGCAGTTCATCTCGTGGCGGGGTCGGGAACGAGCAGTACTTC

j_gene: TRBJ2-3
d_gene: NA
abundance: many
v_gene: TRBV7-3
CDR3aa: CASSMGAQDTQYF
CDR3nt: TGTGCCAGCAGCATGGGGGCCCAAGATACGCAGTATTTT

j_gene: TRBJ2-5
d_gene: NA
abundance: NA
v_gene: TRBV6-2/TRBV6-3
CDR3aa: CASRWSRGTLYF
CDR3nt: TGTGCCAGCAGATGGAGCAGAGGGACCCTGTACTTC

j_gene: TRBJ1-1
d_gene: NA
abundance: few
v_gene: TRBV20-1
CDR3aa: CSAHTGSRNTEAFF
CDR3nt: TGCAGTGCTCATACAGGGAGCCGGAACACTGAAGCTTTCTTT

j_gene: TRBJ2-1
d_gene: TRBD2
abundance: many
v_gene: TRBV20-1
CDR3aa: CSARDQRAGVYNEQFF
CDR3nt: TGCAGTGCTAGAGATCAACGAGCGGGGGTTTACAATGAGCAGTTCTTC

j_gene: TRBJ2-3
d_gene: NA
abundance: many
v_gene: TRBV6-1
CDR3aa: CASSERARGGARGDTQYF
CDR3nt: TGTGCCAGCAGTGAACGGGCTCGTGGGGGAGCACGGGGAGATACGCAGTATTTT

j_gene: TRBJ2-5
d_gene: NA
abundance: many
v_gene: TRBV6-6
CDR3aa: CASSPQATETQYF
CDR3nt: TGTGCCAGCAGTCCCCAAGCTACGGAGACCCAGTACTTC

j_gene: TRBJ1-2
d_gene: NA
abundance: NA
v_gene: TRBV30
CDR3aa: CAWTAGGTYGYTF
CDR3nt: TGTGCCTGGACTGCGGGTGGCACCTATGGCTACACCTTC

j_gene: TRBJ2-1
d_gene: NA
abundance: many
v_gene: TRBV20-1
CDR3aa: CSARSLGGSYNEQFF
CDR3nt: TGCAGTGCTAGATCCCTGGGGGGCTCCTACAATGAGCAGTTCTTC

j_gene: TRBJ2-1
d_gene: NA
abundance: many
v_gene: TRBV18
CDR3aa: CASSPLAPSSYNEQFF
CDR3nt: TGTGCCAGCTCACCACTAGCGCCGAGCTCCTACAATGAGCAGTTCTTC